These 8 T cell receptor beta chains originate from one sample sequenced in a study of low-dose radiotherapy and immunotherapy resistance in tumors. Primers targeting TRAV and TRBV primed first-strand cDNA, covering alpha and beta chains. The TCRs were subjected to amplification over about 20 PCR cycles employing a constant-region primer in conjunction with a V-primer adapter. TCRdb reprocessed the reads via MiXCR and lists one record per CDR3 protein. The sample has around 80,000 distinct CDR3 sequences, 15% to 20% seen once. Time point denoted: after trial treatment. Treatment defined: LDRT plus nivolumab, ipilimumab, low-dose cyclophosphamide and aspirin (RACIN trial). Specimen: PBMCs, collected after low-dose radiotherapy plus immunotherapy. The receptors shown here come from a male donor with prostate cancer.

This clonotype was counted ten times or more. V usage is TRBV4-3 and J usage is TRBJ1-4; D remains ambiguous. Germline-derived CDR1 and CDR2 are LGHNA and YSLEER. Trimming cost V 5 bases and J 0 bases, with 16 bases left between them. The CDR3 has 17 residues. CDR3 DNA sequence: TGCGCCAGCAGCAGGGCCTCGGCCACTTCAACTAATGAAAAACTGTTTTTT. Translated, it gives CASSRASATSTNEKLFF.

This chain connects TRBV12-3 or TRBV12-4 to TRBJ2-6, with 11 positions matching TRBD2. This CDR3 comprises 18 residues. V was pared by 3 bases and J by 0 bases, with 4 bases of the junction left unmatched. The CDR3 nucleotides read TGTGCCAGCAGTTTTGTGGGGACTAGCGGCTCTGGGGCCAACGTCCTGACTTTC. Its protein is CASSFVGTSGSGANVLTF.

In this sample, this clonotype turned up many times. The V gene is TRBV6-2 or TRBV6-3, the J gene TRBJ2-7; 7 nucleotides agree with TRBD1. Trimming removed 2 bases from V and 0 bases from J; junction bases left unmatched: 4. Germline-derived CDR1 and CDR2 are MNHEY and SVGEGT. CDR3 length equals 15 residues. In DNA, the CDR3 is TGTGCCAGCAGTTACGGACAGGCGATCTCCTACGAGCAGTACTTC. This encodes CASSYGQAISYEQYF.

The genes are TRBV27 and TRBJ2-7, with D perhaps given as TRBD1 or TRBD2 (5 bases each). V lost 8 bases and J lost 0, with 17 bases in between. Germline loops: CDR1 MNHEY, CDR2 SMNVEV (reference sequence). There are 15 residues in the CDR3. The CDR3 loop reads CASASTGTVSYEQYF. CDR3 nucleotide sequence: TGTGCCAGCGCGTCGACCGGGACGGTCTCCTACGAGCAGTACTTC.

This clonotype was counted many times. The chain joins TRBV20-1 to TRBJ1-1, with no clear D. The V gene's germline CDR1 is DFQATT and CDR2 SNEGSKA (reference sequence). CDR3 size: 12 residues. Trimming stripped 6 bases from V and 8 bases from J, with 16 bases between. The CDR3 sequence is CSARAFLREAFF. CDR3 bases: TGCAGTGCGCGGGCCTTTCTCCGAGAAGCTTTCTTT.

This clonotype was picked up many times. The rearrangement links TRBV19 to TRBJ2-7; 8 bases line up with TRBD1. The CDR3 contains 12 residues. Per the germline V gene, CDR1 is LNHDA and CDR2 is SQIVND (reference sequence). The junction had 1 base not matched to a gene; V was cut back by 5 bases and J by 4 bases. CDR3 protein: CASSDRGYEQYF. The CDR3 nucleotides read TGTGCCAGTAGTGACAGGGGATACGAGCAGTACTTC. Combining the CDR3 with reference TRBV19 and TRBJ2-7 gives the whole variable domain DGGITQSPKYLFRKEGQNVTLSCEQNLNHDAMYWYRQDPGQGLRLIYYSQIVNDFQKGDIAEGYSVSREKKESFPLTVTSAQKNPTAFYLCASSDRGYEQYFGPGTRLTVT.

This clonotype has a count of ten or more. The CDR3 region has the DNA TGTGCCAGCAGTCCCCATTCAGGGGCGGTCCGCAATGAGCAGTTCTTC. As protein: CASSPHSGAVRNEQFF. V usage is TRBV28 and J usage is TRBJ2-1; possible D gene TRBD1, 6 bases. Trimming left V 5 bases short and J 6 bases short, with 20 bases between. Germline CDR1 reads MDHEN; CDR2 reads SYDVKM. The CDR3 has 16 amino acids. Complete variable domain (other parts from reference TRBV28 and TRBJ2-1): DVKVTQSSRYLVKRTGEKVFLECVQDMDHENMFWYRQDPGLGLRLIYFSYDVKMKEKGDIPEGYSVSREKKERFSLILESASTNQTSMYLCASSPHSGAVRNEQFFGPGTRLTVL.

This clonotype was observed at least ten times. DNA for the CDR3: TGTGCCAACTCTGCGGGGGTGAACACCGGGGAGCTGTTTTTT. Protein product: CANSAGVNTGELFF. The chain couples TRBV7-8 to TRBJ2-2; 7 bases match TRBD2. CDR3 size: 14 residues. V lost 10 bases and J lost 1; bases outside the gene matches: 6. Germline V gene sequence: CDR1 SGHVS, CDR2 FQNEAQ.